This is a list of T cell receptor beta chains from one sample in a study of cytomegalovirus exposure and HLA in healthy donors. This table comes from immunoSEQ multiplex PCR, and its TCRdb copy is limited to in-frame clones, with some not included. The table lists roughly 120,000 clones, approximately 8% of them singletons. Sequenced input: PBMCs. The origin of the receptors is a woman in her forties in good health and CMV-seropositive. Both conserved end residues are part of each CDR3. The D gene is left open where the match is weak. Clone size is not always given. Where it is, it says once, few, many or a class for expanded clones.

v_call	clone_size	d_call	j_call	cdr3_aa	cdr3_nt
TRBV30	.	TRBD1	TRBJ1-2	CAWMMLQGAGGYTF	TGTGCCTGGATGATGTTACAGGGGGCCGGGGGCTACACCTTC
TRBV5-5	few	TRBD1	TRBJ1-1	CASSLALRQGGTEAFF	TGTGCCAGCAGCTTGGCCTTGAGGCAGGGGGGCACTGAAGCTTTCTTT
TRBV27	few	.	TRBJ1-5	CASRPVSNQPQHF	TGTGCCAGCAGGCCGGTTAGCAATCAGCCCCAGCATTTT
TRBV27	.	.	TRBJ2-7	CASREGANREQYF	TGTGCCAGCAGGGAAGGGGCCAACCGGGAGCAGTACTTC
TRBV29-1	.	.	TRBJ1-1	CSELQGINTEAFF	TGCAGCGAGTTACAGGGTATTAACACTGAAGCTTTCTTT
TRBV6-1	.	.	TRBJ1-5	CASRSRIGQPQHF	TGTGCCAGCCGTAGCCGGATAGGCCAGCCCCAGCATTTT
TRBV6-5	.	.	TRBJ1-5	CASSRGAGSNQPQHF	TGTGCCAGCAGTCGCGGCGCCGGAAGCAATCAGCCCCAGCATTTT
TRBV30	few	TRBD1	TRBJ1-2	CAWERPFRDRAYTF	TGTGCCTGGGAAAGGCCTTTTCGGGACAGGGCCTACACCTTC
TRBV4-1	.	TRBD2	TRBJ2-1	CASSRLAGGHNEQFF	TGCGCCAGCAGCCGGCTAGCGGGGGGGCACAATGAGCAGTTCTTC
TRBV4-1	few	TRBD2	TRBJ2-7	CASSLSGGNEQYF	TGCGCCAGCAGCCTTAGCGGGGGGAACGAGCAGTACTTC
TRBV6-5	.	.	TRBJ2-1	CASRLLTREASEQFF	TGTGCCAGCAGATTACTTACCAGGGAGGCAAGTGAGCAGTTCTTC
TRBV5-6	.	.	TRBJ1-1	CASSLIGASTRDTEAFF	TGTGCCAGCAGCTTGATAGGGGCCTCAACCCGGGACACTGAAGCTTTCTTT
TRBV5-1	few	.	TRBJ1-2	CASSLARQEPSNYGYTF	TGCGCCAGCAGCTTGGCCCGGCAGGAACCTTCTAACTATGGCTACACCTTC
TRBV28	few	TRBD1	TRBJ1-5	CASRWTGVSNQPQHF	TGTGCCAGCAGATGGACAGGGGTTAGCAATCAGCCCCAGCATTTT
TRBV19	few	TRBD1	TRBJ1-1	CATSNRGSYEAFF	TGTGCCACCTCGAACAGGGGAAGTTATGAAGCTTTCTTT
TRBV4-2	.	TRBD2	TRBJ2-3	CASSLQTSGRTDTQYF	TGTGCCAGCAGCCTCCAGACTAGCGGGCGGACAGATACGCAGTATTTT
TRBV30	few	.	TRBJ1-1	CAWMRGFEAFF	TGTGCCTGGATGCGAGGATTTGAAGCTTTCTTT
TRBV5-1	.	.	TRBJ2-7	CASSPVEGSYEQYF	TGCGCCAGCAGCCCGGTGGAGGGGTCCTACGAGCAGTACTTC
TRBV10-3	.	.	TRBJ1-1	CAISGRTASNTEAFF	TGTGCCATCAGTGGGCGGACAGCGTCGAACACTGAAGCTTTCTTT
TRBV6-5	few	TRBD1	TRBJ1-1	CASSLQGFLTEAFF	TGTGCCAGCAGTCTACAGGGGTTTTTGACTGAAGCTTTCTTT
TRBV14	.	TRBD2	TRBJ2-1	CASSQDFSGGADNEQFF	TGTGCCAGCAGCCAAGATTTTAGCGGGGGGGCGGATAATGAGCAGTTCTTC
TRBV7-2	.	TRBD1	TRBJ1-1	CASSRQGALNTEAFF	TGTGCCAGCAGTCGACAGGGGGCCCTCAACACTGAAGCTTTCTTT